The 3 T cell receptor beta chains below come from one sample, sequenced in a study of blood T cell repertoires in COVID-19. Libraries were prepared by immunoSEQ multiplex PCR; TCRdb keeps only in-frame clonotypes and omits some of them. The table has around 72,000 clones, around 80% seen once. The sequenced material came from peripheral blood. Source of these receptors: a human donor in a cohort sampled during active COVID-19.

The CDR3 DNA reads TGTGCCAGCAGCATTAGCGGGGGGGCAGGCAATGAGCAGTTCTTC. Translated, it gives CASSISGGAGNEQFF. V usage is TRBV5-6 and J usage is TRBJ2-1; 11 positions match TRBD2. From germline, CDR1 is SGHDT and CDR2 YYEEEE. The CDR3 is made up of 15 amino acids. V was pared by 4 bases and J by 6 bases, with 6 bases of the junction left unmatched.

The chain is built from TRBV6-4 and TRBJ1-5; no firm D call. Germline V gene sequence: CDR1 MRHNA, CDR2 SNTAGT. V lost 9 bases to trimming and J lost 6 bases, with 15 bases between them. The CDR3 runs to 13 residues. The CDR3 sequence: CAREQFGPQPQHF. DNA of the CDR3: TGTGCCAGGGAACAGTTTGGCCCTCAGCCCCAGCATTTT.

The J gene is TRBJ2-1, the V gene TRBV7-9; 7 nucleotides agree with TRBD2. With 3 bases clipped from V and 15 bases from J, the junction kept 14 bases outside the gene matches. Looked up from germline, CDR1 is SEHNR and CDR2 is FQNEAQ (reference sequence). The CDR3 is 14 residues long. In nucleotides, the CDR3 is TGTGCCAGCAGCTTCCGGGCGGGGGAAATTAAGAGGTTCTTC. Protein product: CASSFRAGEIKRFF.